This is a list of T cell receptor beta chains from one sample in a study of blood T cell repertoires in COVID-19. Measured with immunoSEQ multiplex PCR; TCRdb has only the in-frame clones, and not every one. The data contain about 140,000 clones, around four fifths of them singletons. Material for sequencing was PBMCs or T cells enriched from blood (not recorded which). The receptor source for this set is a woman between 45 and 65 years old who had recovered from COVID-19. Both conserved end residues are part of each CDR3. Each record gives: CDR3 protein, V gene.

CDR3: CASSLMLAGGADTQYF
V: TRBV5-5

CDR3: CASSPPWGGLEAFF
V: TRBV18

CDR3: CASSYRQGAYNSPLHF
V: TRBV27

CDR3: CASSFGGTGSSSNYGYTF
V: TRBV5-4

CDR3: CASRSGTPNEQFF
V: TRBV12-3/TRBV12-4

CDR3: CASSSGTLSEKLFF
V: TRBV6-5

CDR3: CASSPLVSGGLGYTF
V: TRBV3-1/TRBV3-2

CDR3: CAWDRQGTEAFF
V: TRBV30

CDR3: CASSLQGRYGYTF
V: TRBV7-8

CDR3: CATRVGLNEQFF
V: TRBV19

CDR3: CASSDHGEALHTF
V: TRBV12-3/TRBV12-4

CDR3: CASREVADSPLHF
V: TRBV2

CDR3: CASSLPGDTEAFF
V: TRBV6-6

CDR3: CASSGGQYSNQPQHF
V: TRBV25-1

CDR3: CASSVGGGTAYGYTF
V: TRBV9

CDR3: CATSSRRTGIEQYF
V: TRBV15

CDR3: CASSQYRGQRETQYF
V: TRBV14

CDR3: CASSDDRGKFGNTIYF
V: TRBV5-1

CDR3: CSPIGGYEQYF
V: TRBV20-1

CDR3: CASSYGRGGLLDEQFF
V: TRBV6-5

CDR3: CASSRTGDSRYGYTF
V: TRBV7-3

CDR3: CASGPGQGAEAFF
V: TRBV7-9

CDR3: CASSIVGSSTDTQYF
V: TRBV19

CDR3: CSVAGGNSYNEQFF
V: TRBV29-1

CDR3: CASSLNTGVSGNTIYF
V: TRBV5-1

CDR3: CAWRFATGLSTDTQYF
V: TRBV30

CDR3: CASSLEWSSTYEQYF
V: TRBV6-5

CDR3: CASSEVGQNNEKLFF
V: TRBV6-1

CDR3: CASSLGRYGYTF
V: TRBV11-2

CDR3: CASSFSGQGANSPLHF
V: TRBV7-6

CDR3: CASSQTGTGHGYTF
V: TRBV3-1/TRBV3-2

CDR3: CAISIGQGRDGYTF
V: TRBV10-3

CDR3: CASSEVMGGGGPQETQYF
V: TRBV6-1

CDR3: CASSLGGGYGYTF
V: TRBV5-6

CDR3: CASSVAQASSPLHF
V: TRBV9

CDR3: CASSQAPSVNTEAFF
V: TRBV4-1

CDR3: CASSLRTGYYEQYF
V: TRBV27

CDR3: CASSERDNCNQPQHF
V: TRBV10-1

CDR3: CASSLVGLGELFF
V: TRBV7-9

CDR3: CSASGGGPYEQYF
V: TRBV20-1

CDR3: CASSPRVGGETQYF
V: TRBV7-9